The TCR beta chain described here comes from a study of cytomegalovirus exposure and HLA in healthy donors. A multiplex PCR was run with 60 Vbeta primers and 13 Jbeta primers. Only in-frame clones appear in the TCRdb table, and some are missing; sequencing was by immunoSEQ multiplex PCR. The sample consists of some 150,000 clones, roughly three quarters of them appearing once. Sequencing input: PBMCs. The sequence derives from a woman aged 40 to 50 in good health and CMV-seronegative.

The CDR3 loop is CASSPGTGGTSYEQYF. For the CDR3, the DNA is TGCGCCAGCAGCCCTGGGACAGGGGGGACTTCCTACGAGCAGTACTTC. The V and J genes are TRBV5-1 and TRBJ2-7; TRBD1 matches at 11 bases. CDR3 length equals 16 residues. Germline lookup yields CDR1 SGHRS and CDR2 YFSETQ. The V segment lost 4 bases and the J segment 1 base; nucleotides outside the gene matches: 7.